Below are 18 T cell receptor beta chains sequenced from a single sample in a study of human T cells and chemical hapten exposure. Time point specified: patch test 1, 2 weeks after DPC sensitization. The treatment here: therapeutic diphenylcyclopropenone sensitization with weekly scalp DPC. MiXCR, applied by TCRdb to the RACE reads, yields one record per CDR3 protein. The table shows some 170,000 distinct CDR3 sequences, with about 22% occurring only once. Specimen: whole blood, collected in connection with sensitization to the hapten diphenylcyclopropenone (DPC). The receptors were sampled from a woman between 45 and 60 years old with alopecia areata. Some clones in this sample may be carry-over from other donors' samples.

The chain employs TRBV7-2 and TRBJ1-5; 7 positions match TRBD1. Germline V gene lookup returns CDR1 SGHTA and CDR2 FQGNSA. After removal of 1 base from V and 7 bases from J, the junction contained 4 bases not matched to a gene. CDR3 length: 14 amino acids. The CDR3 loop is CASSLVGQAQPQHF. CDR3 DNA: TGTGCCAGCAGCTTAGTCGGACAGGCCCAGCCCCAGCATTTT.

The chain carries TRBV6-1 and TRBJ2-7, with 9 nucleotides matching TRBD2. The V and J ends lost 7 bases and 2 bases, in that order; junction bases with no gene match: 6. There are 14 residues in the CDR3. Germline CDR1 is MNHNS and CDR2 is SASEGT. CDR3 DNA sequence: TGTGCCAGCATCCCGACTAGCGGCACCTACGAGCAGTACTTC. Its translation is CASIPTSGTYEQYF.

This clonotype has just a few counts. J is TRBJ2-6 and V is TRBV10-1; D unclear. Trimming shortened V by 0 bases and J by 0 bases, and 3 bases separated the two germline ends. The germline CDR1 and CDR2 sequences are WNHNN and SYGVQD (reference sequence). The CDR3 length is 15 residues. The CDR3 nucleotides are TGCGCCAGCAGTGAGTCCGGCTCTGGGGCCAACGTCCTGACTTTC. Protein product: CASSESGSGANVLTF.

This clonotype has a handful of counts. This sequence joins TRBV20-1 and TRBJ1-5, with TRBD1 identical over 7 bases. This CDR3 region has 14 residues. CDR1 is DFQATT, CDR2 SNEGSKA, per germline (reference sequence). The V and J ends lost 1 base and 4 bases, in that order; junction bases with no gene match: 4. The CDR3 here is CSARVSGGNQPQHF. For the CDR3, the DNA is TGCAGTGCTAGAGTTTCAGGGGGGAATCAGCCCCAGCATTTT.

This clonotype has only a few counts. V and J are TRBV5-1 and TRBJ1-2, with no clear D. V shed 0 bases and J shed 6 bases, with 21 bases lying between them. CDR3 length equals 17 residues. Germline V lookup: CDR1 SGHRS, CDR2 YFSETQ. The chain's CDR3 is CASSLGITREPGDGYTF. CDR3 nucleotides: TGCGCCAGCAGCTTGGGTATTACAAGGGAACCCGGGGATGGCTACACCTTC.

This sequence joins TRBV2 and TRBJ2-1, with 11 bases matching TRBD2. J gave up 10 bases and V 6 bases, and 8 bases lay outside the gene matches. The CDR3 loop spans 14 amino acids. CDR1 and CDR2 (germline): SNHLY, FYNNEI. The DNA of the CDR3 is TGTGCCAGCAGAGGCCTAGCGGGAGGACGGGAGCAGTTCTTC. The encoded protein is CASRGLAGGREQFF.

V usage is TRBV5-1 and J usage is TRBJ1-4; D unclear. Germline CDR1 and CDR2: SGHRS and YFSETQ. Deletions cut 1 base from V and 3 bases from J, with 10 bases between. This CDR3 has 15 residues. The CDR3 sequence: CASSLFQDSNEKLFF. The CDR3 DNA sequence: TGCGCCAGCAGCTTGTTTCAGGATTCTAATGAAAAACTGTTTTTT.

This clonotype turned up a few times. CDR3 nucleotides: TGCAGCGGGACAGAGAACACCGGGGAGCTGTTTTTT. Its protein product is CSGTENTGELFF. The rearrangement joins TRBV29-1 to TRBJ2-2, with D maybe TRBD1 (6 bases). V lost 7 bases, J lost 1 base, and 7 bases lay in between. The CDR3 has 12 residues. In germline, CDR1 is SQVTM, CDR2 ANQGSEA.

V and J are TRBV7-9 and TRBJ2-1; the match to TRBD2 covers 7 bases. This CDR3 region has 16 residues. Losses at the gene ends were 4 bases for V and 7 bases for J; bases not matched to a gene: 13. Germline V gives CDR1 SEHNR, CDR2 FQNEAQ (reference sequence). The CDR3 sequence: CASSSAGIKHVNEQFF. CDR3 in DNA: TGTGCCAGCAGCTCAGCGGGAATAAAACATGTGAATGAGCAGTTCTTC.

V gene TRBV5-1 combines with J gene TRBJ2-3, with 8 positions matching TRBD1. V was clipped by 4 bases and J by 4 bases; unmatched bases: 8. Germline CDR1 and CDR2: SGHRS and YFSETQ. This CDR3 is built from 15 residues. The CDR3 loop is CASSATTGEADTQYF. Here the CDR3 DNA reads TGCGCCAGCAGCGCCACGACAGGGGAGGCAGATACGCAGTATTTT. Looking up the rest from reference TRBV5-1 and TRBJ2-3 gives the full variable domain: KAGVTQTPRYLIKTRGQQVTLSCSPISGHRSVSWYQQTPGQGLQFLFEYFSETQRNKGNFPGRFSGRQFSNSRSEMNVSTLELGDSALYLCASSATTGEADTQYFGPGTRLTVL.

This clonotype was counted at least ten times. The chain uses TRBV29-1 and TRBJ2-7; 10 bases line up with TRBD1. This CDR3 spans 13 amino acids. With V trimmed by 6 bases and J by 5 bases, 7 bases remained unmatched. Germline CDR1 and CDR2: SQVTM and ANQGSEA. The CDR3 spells CSVFRDRGHEQYF. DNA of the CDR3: TGCAGCGTCTTCCGGGACAGGGGCCACGAGCAGTACTTC.

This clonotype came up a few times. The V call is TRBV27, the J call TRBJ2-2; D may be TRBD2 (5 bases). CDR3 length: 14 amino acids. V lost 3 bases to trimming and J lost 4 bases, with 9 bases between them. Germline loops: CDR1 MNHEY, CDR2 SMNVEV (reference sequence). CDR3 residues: CASSFPGVTGELFF. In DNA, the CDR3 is TGTGCCAGCAGTTTCCCCGGGGTCACCGGGGAGCTGTTTTTT.

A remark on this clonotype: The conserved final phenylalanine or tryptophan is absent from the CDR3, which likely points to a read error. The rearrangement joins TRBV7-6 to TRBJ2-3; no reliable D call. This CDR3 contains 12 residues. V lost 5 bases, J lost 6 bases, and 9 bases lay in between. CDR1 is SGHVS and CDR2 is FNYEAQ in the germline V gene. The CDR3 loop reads CASSRPGDTQYL. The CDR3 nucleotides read TGTGCCAGCAGCCGGCCCGGGGATACGCAGTATTTA.

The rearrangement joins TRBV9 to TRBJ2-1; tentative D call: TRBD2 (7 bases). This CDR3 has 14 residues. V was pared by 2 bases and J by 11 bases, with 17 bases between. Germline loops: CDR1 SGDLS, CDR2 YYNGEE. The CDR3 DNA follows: TGTGCCAGCAGCGTGGGCTGGGGGGGCGGCCAGCAGTTCTTC. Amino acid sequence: CASSVGWGGGQQFF.

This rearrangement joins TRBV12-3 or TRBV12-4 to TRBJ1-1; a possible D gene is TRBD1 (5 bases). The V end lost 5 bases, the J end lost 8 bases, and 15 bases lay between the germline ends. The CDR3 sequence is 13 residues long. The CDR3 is CASSTRVRLEAFF. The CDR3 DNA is TGTGCCAGCAGTACCAGGGTGCGCCTCGAAGCTTTCTTT.

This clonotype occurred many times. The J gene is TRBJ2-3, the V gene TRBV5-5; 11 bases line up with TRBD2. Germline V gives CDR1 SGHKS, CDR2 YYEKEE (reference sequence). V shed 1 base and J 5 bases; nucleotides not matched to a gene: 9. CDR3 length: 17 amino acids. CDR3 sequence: CASSLWLAGGSQDTQYF. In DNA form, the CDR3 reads TGTGCCAGCAGCTTGTGGCTAGCGGGAGGTTCGCAAGATACGCAGTATTTT.

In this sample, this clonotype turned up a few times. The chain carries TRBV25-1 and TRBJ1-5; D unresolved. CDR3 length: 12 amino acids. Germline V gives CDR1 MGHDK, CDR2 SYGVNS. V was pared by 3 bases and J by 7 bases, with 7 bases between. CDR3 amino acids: CASSDWGQPQHF. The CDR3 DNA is TGTGCCAGCAGTGATTGGGGACAGCCCCAGCATTTT.

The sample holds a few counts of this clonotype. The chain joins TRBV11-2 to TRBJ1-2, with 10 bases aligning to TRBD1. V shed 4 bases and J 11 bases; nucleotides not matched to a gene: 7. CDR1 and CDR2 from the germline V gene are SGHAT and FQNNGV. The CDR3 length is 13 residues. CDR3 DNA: TGTGCCAGCAGCTCCGGACAGGGGGGTCGGTACACCTTC. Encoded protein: CASSSGQGGRYTF.